The 10 T cell receptor beta chains below were found in one sample sequenced in a study of blood T cells in healthy people across ages. A second 7 to 11 cycle PCR used barcoded and J-beta primers. One entry per CDR3 protein results from TCRdb running MiXCR on the 5' RACE reads. The sample lists some 1.8 million distinct CDR3 sequences; approximately 39% were seen once. The sample taken for sequencing was blood. These receptors were collected from a human donor in good health.

The rearrangement joins TRBV7-9 to TRBJ2-3, with D unclear. The germline gives CDR1 SEHNR, CDR2 FQNEAQ (reference sequence). CDR3 size: 13 residues. Deletions cut 5 bases from V and 5 bases from J, with 11 bases between. The CDR3 loop is CASSTSSEDTQYF. The CDR3 DNA reads TGTGCCAGCAGCACATCTAGTGAAGATACGCAGTATTTT.

The CDR3 loop reads CASSYGGNYYEQYF. The DNA of the CDR3 is TGTGCCAGCAGTTACGGTGGGAACTACTACGAGCAGTACTTC. The chain links TRBV6-2 or TRBV6-3 to TRBJ2-7, with D hard to call. Germline V gene lookup returns CDR1 MNHEY and CDR2 SVGEGT. V lost 2 bases and J lost 3, with 11 bases in between. This CDR3 contains 14 residues.

The V gene is TRBV4-3, the J gene TRBJ1-2; 7 positions match TRBD1. Trimming at V came to 6 bases and at J to 8 bases, leaving 12 bases not matched to a gene. Germline V gene data show CDR1 as LGHNA and CDR2 as YSLEER. This CDR3 region has 14 residues. The CDR3 here is CASRMVSGTEGYTF. The CDR3 DNA reads as TGCGCCAGCAGGATGGTATCCGGGACAGAAGGCTACACCTTC.

This clonotype was recorded at least ten times. The gene calls are TRBV4-2 and TRBJ1-1, with D possibly TRBD1 on 5 matching bases. V was pared by 0 bases and J by 2 bases, with 7 bases between. The CDR3 consists of 14 residues. Germline CDR1 LGHNA, CDR2 YNFKEQ. The CDR3 DNA follows: TGTGCCAGCAGCCAAGATCAGGGCAACACTGAAGCTTTCTTT. It translates to CASSQDQGNTEAFF.

CDR3 loop: CASSSPEQGDYGYTF. In DNA form, the CDR3 reads TGTGCCAGCAGTTCCCCCGAGCAGGGAGACTATGGCTACACCTTC. The genes are TRBV6-5 and TRBJ1-2; tentative D call: TRBD1 (5 bases). This CDR3 is built from 15 residues. Trimming pared 4 bases from V and 3 bases from J, leaving 15 bases between. CDR1 and CDR2 from the germline V gene are MNHEY and SVGAGI.

A few counts support this clonotype. The CDR3 DNA reads as TGTGCCAGCAGTTCCACGAGTTCCTCTGGGGCCAACGTCCTGACTTTC. This encodes CASSSTSSSGANVLTF. The V gene is TRBV28, the J gene TRBJ2-6, with D hard to call. There are 16 residues in the CDR3. V lost 4 bases to trimming and J lost 0 bases, with 10 bases between them. Germline loops: CDR1 MDHEN, CDR2 SYDVKM.

This clonotype was seen only once. V usage is TRBV28 and J usage is TRBJ2-7; tentatively, D is TRBD1 (6 bases). V lost 4 bases, J lost 5 bases, and 12 bases lay in between. The CDR3 contains 13 residues. Germline CDR1 reads MDHEN; CDR2 reads SYDVKM. The CDR3 DNA reads TGTGCCAGCAGTTCCGGGACATCCCACGAGCAGTACTTC. Translated, it gives CASSSGTSHEQYF.

This rearrangement joins TRBV12-3 or TRBV12-4 to TRBJ2-1; D is perhaps TRBD1 (6 bases). V shed 5 bases and J shed 0 bases, with 14 bases lying between them. The CDR3 sequence is 16 residues long. The CDR3 protein is CASSLTGFLSYNEQFF. In DNA form, the CDR3 reads TGTGCCAGCAGTCTTACAGGGTTCCTCTCCTACAATGAGCAGTTCTTC.

V and J are TRBV12-3 or TRBV12-4 and TRBJ2-5; D is uncertain. The CDR3 has 17 residues. The germline V and J ends were trimmed by 5 bases and 0 bases, with 19 bases remaining between them. The CDR3: CASSDRPFTVDQETQYF. The DNA for the CDR3 is TGTGCCAGCAGTGATAGGCCGTTCACTGTAGACCAAGAGACCCAGTACTTC.

The chain carries TRBV7-2 and TRBJ2-7; 9 nucleotides agree with TRBD1. The DNA end lines up better with TRBJ2-5; the J call may be wrong. This CDR3 contains 17 residues. From germline, CDR1 is SGHTA and CDR2 FQGNSA. The CDR3 loop reads CASSDQGQGRVEETQYF. CDR3 bases: TGTGCCAGCAGCGATCAGGGACAGGGCAGAGTAGAGGAGACCCAGTACTTC.